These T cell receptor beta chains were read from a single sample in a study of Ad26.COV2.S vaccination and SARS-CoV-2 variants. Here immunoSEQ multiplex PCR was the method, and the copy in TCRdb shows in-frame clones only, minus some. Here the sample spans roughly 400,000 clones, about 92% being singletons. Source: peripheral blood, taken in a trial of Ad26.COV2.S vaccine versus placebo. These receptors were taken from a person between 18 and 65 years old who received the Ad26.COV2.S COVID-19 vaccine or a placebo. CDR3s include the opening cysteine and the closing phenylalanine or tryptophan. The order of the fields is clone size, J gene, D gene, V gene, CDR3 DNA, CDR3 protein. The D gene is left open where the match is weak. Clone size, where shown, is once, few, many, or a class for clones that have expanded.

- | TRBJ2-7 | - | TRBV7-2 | TGTGCCAGCAGCCCCCCCCCTACCTACGAGCAGTACTTC | CASSPPPTYEQYF
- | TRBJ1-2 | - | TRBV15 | TGTGCCACCAGCAGGGTTGGGTATGGCTACACCTTC | CATSRVGYGYTF
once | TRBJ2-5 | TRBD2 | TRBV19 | TGTGCCAGTAAAACTAGCGGGATATCAGAGACCCAGTACTTC | CASKTSGISETQYF
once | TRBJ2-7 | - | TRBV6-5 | TGTGCCAGCAGTACCCACTGGACCTACGAGCAGTACTTC | CASSTHWTYEQYF
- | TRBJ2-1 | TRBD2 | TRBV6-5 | TGTGCCAGCGGGGGAGGGAATGAGCAGTTCTTC | CASGGGNEQFF
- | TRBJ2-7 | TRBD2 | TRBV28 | TGTGCCAGCAGGGGTTTCGGGCCGGATGGCGGGAGGTCTTCCTACGAGCAGTACTTC | CASRGFGPDGGRSSYEQYF
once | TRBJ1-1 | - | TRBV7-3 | TGTGCCAGCAGTCCCGATCGACAGGAGGCTTTCTTT | CASSPDRQEAFF
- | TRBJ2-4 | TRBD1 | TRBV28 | TGTGCCAGCAAAAACCTACAGGGGGCGAGGGCCAAAAACATTCAGTACTTC | CASKNLQGARAKNIQYF
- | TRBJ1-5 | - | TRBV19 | TGTGCCAGTAGCCAGGGAAATAGCAATCAGCCCCAGCATTTT | CASSQGNSNQPQHF
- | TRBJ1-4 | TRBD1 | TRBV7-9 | TGTGCCAGCAGCACCACCGGGACAGGGAATGAAAAACTGTTTTTT | CASSTTGTGNEKLFF
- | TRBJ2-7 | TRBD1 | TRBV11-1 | TGTGCCAGCAGCCTATTCAGGGGGAGCTCCTACGAGCAGTACTTC | CASSLFRGSSYEQYF
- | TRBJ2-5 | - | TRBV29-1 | TGCAGCGTTGAGGTTGACAGGCAAGAGACCCAGTACTTC | CSVEVDRQETQYF
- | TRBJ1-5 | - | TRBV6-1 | TGTGCCAGCAGTGAAAGTGTGGGGCGAGGCAATCAGCCCCAGCATTTT | CASSESVGRGNQPQHF
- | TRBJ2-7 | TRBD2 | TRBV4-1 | TGCGCCAGCAGCCAAGAAGAGGGGGGACTAGCGGGGACCTACGAGCAGTACTTC | CASSQEEGGLAGTYEQYF
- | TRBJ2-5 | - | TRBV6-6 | TGTGCCAGCACCATTACTCGTGCAGGGGAGGAGACCCAGTACTTC | CASTITRAGEETQYF
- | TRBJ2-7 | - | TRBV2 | TGTGCCAGCAGTCCGTCGACCCAGGACGAGCAGTACTTC | CASSPSTQDEQYF
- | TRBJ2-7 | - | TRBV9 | TGTGCCAGCAGCGAAAGGGACTCAAAAAACTACGAGCAGTACTTC | CASSERDSKNYEQYF
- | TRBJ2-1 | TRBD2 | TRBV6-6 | TGTGCCAGCAGTAGCGGGAGGAGGGACAATGAGCAGTTCTTC | CASSSGRRDNEQFF
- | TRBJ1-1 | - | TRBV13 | TGTGCCAGCAGCACGAGGGGGGAAGCTTTCTTT | CASSTRGEAFF
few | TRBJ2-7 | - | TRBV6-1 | TGTGCCAGCAGTGAAGTGCTAGAGGAGTACTTC | CASSEVLEEYF
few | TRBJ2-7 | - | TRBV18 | TGTGCCAGCTCACCATCTTACGATGTCTACGAGCAGTACTTC | CASSPSYDVYEQYF
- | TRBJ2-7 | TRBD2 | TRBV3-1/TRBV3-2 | TGTGCCAGCAGCCAGACTAGCGGGAGGGCGTTCGGGGACGAGCAGTACTTC | CASSQTSGRAFGDEQYF
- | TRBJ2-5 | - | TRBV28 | TGTGCCAGCAGTCTGGGGAAGGGGAGGACCCAGTACTTC | CASSLGKGRTQYF
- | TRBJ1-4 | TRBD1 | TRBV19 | TGTGCCAGTACCCCCCCAGGGGGGGGCGAAAAACTGTTTTTT | CASTPPGGGEKLFF
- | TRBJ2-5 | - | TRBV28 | TGTGCCAGCAGCCCCGGAGAGACCCAGTACTTC | CASSPGETQYF
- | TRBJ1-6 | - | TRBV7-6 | TGTGCCAGCAGCTTAGTTAACAGTTATAATTCACCCCTCCACTTT | CASSLVNSYNSPLHF
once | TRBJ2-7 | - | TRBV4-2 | TGTGCCAGCAGCCAAGTTGGGGGGACCTACGAGCAGTACTTC | CASSQVGGTYEQYF
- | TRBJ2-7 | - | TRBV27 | TGTGCCAGCAGTTTACTCGGGGGACCGGAGCAGTACTTC | CASSLLGGPEQYF
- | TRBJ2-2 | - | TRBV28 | TGTGCCAGCAGTTCCCCCCTCGGGGAGCTGTTTTTT | CASSSPLGELFF
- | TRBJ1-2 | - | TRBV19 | TGTGCCAGTAGTATAGCCGGGAACCACTATGGCTACACCTTC | CASSIAGNHYGYTF
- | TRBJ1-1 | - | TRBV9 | TGTGCCAGCAGCGCCGTCTCACAGGGCTCTGAAGCTTTCTTT | CASSAVSQGSEAFF
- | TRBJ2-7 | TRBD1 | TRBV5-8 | TGTGCCAGCAGCACTGACAGGGGCTCCTACGAGCAGTACTTC | CASSTDRGSYEQYF
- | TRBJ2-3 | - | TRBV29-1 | TGCAGCGGGACGGTATACACAGATACGCAGTATTTT | CSGTVYTDTQYF
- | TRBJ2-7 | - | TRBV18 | TGTGCCAGCTCACCGGACCGGGACTCAGGCCACGAGCAGTACTTC | CASSPDRDSGHEQYF
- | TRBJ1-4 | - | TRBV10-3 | TGTGCCATCAGTGAGGGGCAAGTCAAACTGTTTTTT | CAISEGQVKLFF
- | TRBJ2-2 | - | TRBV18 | TGTGCCAGCTCACCACTACCTCTCCCGAACACCGGGGAGCTGTTTTTT | CASSPLPLPNTGELFF
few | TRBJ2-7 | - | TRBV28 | TGTGCCAGCAGCACCATGGGGGAGGCCAGGTACGAGCAGTACTTC | CASSTMGEARYEQYF
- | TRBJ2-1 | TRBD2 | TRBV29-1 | TGCAGCGTTGAAGGACTAGCGGGGAGCTCCTACAATGAGCAGTTCTTC | CSVEGLAGSSYNEQFF
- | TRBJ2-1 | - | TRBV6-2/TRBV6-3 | TGTGCCAGCAGTTGGGCGGACGCCTACAATGAGCAGTTCTTC | CASSWADAYNEQFF
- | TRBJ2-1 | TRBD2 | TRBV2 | TGTGCCAGCAGTGATCTCCGACTAGCGGGAGCTTATGAGCAGTTCTTC | CASSDLRLAGAYEQFF
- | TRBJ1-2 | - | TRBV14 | TGTGCCAGCAGCCAAGACCCCGATAACTATGGCTACACCTTC | CASSQDPDNYGYTF
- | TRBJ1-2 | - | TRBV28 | TGTGCGGTGATGAGGAGGGAACTTTATGGCTACACCTTC | CAVMRRELYGYTF
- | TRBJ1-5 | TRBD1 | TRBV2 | TGTGCCAGCAGCGAAGGACAGGGTTCTCAGCCCCAGCATTTT | CASSEGQGSQPQHF
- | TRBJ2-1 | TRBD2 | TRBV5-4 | TGTGCCAGCAGCTTAGCTCTAGCGGGAGTCCCCAATGAGCAGTTCTTC | CASSLALAGVPNEQFF
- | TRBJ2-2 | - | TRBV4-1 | TGCGCCAGCAGCCAAGAGCCCGGGAGTGGAACCGGGGAGCTGTTTTTT | CASSQEPGSGTGELFF
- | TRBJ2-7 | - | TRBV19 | TGTGCCAGTAGTAAGTCTAGCGCCACCTACGAGCAGTACTTC | CASSKSSATYEQYF
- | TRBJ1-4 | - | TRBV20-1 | TGCAGTGCTAGTAAGGGCAGCTTTAATGAAAAACTGTTTTTT | CSASKGSFNEKLFF
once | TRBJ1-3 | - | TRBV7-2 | TGTGCCAGCAGCTCCCGCGGGGGCGTAGTGGACACCATATATTTT | CASSSRGGVVDTIYF
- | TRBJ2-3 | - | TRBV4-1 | TGCGCCAGCAGTCGCGACCGGGGAGGGACAAGCACAGATACGCAGTATTTT | CASSRDRGGTSTDTQYF
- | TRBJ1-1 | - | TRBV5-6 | TGTGCCAGCAGCTTGGGAGGGCTAGAGGAAGCTTTCTTT | CASSLGGLEEAFF
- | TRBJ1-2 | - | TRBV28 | TGTGCCAGCAGTTCCTTTAATAACTATGGCTACACCTTC | CASSSFNNYGYTF
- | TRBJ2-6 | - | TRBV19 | TGTGCCAGTAGTATAGAAGGGGGTTCGGCTGGGGCCAACGTCCTGACTTTC | CASSIEGGSAGANVLTF
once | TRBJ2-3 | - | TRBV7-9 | TGTGCCAGCAGCTCACCCAAGGGCAGCACAGATACGCAGTATTTT | CASSSPKGSTDTQYF
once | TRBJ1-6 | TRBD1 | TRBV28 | TGTGCCAGCACCGCCGGGACAGCCTTTTATAATTCACCCCTCCACTTT | CASTAGTAFYNSPLHF
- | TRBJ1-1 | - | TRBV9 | TGTGCCAGCAGCGTGACAGCGAACACTGAAGCTTTCTTT | CASSVTANTEAFF
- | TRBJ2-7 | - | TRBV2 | TGTGCCAGCAAGGTGGACGCCTACGAGCAGTACTTC | CASKVDAYEQYF